The rows below give T cell receptor beta chains drawn from one sample of a study of cytomegalovirus exposure and HLA in healthy donors. The method was immunoSEQ multiplex PCR; TCRdb's version includes in-frame clones alone and lacks a portion of them. The repertoire holds approximately 270,000 clones, roughly 89% seen once, with 0.35% to 0.4% in the top ten. The sample was PBMCs. The receptor set was obtained from a woman between 18 and 29 years old in good health and CMV-seronegative. CDR3s include the opening cysteine and the closing phenylalanine or tryptophan. A D gene is named only where the DNA matches it firmly. Not every row has a clone size; where given, it reads once, few, many or a size class.

TRBJ1-6 | TRBV11-3 | . | few | TGTGCCAGCAGCTTAGTCGGGGGTGCACCCCTCCACTTT | CASSLVGGAPLHF
TRBJ2-1 | TRBV15 | TRBD1 | . | TGTGCCACCAGCAGGACCGGTGGGACAGGTAGCAATGAGCAGTTCTTC | CATSRTGGTGSNEQFF
TRBJ2-2 | TRBV2 | TRBD1 | once | TGTGCCAGCAGGGGGAGACAGGGACCGACCGCCGGGGAGCTGTTTTTT | CASRGRQGPTAGELFF
TRBJ1-5 | TRBV2 | . | once | TGTGCCAGCAGAATGTTCCAGGATCAGCCCCAGCATTTT | CASRMFQDQPQHF
TRBJ2-3 | TRBV6-1 | . | . | TGTGCCAGCAGGCAGGGGAGCCGCACAGATACGCAGTATTTT | CASRQGSRTDTQYF
TRBJ1-2 | TRBV5-1 | TRBD1 | once | TGCGCCAGCAGCTTTGGACAGGGAGTGTTTGGCTACACCTTC | CASSFGQGVFGYTF
TRBJ2-2 | TRBV11-3 | . | once | TGTGCCAGCAGCCCTCTACCCGGGGAGCTGTTTTTT | CASSPLPGELFF
TRBJ1-6 | TRBV11-3 | TRBD1 | . | TGTGCCAGCAGCCGTGGACAGGCGGCGAATTCACCCCTCCACTTT | CASSRGQAANSPLHF
TRBJ1-2 | TRBV6-5 | TRBD1 | few | TGTGCCAGCAGTTACACAAGGGGACAGAGCAGGTACACCTTC | CASSYTRGQSRYTF
TRBJ2-7 | TRBV7-6 | TRBD1 | . | TGTGCCAGCAGCTTAGGGGACAGGGGGGGATACGAGCAGTACTTC | CASSLGDRGGYEQYF
TRBJ2-7 | TRBV6-5 | TRBD1 | . | TGTGCCAGCAGTTTTTCGACAGGGCTTCTCTCCTACGAGCAGTACTTC | CASSFSTGLLSYEQYF
TRBJ1-6 | TRBV28 | . | . | TGTGCCAGCAGCCTTCCCAGGGTGAAGAATTCACCCCTCCACTTT | CASSLPRVKNSPLHF
TRBJ2-1 | TRBV5-6 | . | . | TGTGCCAGCAGCTTGTTAAGACAGGAGAGATACAATGAGCAGTTCTTC | CASSLLRQERYNEQFF
TRBJ1-1 | TRBV9 | . | . | TGTGCCAGCAGCGTGGTTGAGAAGAACACTGAAGCTTTCTTT | CASSVVEKNTEAFF
TRBJ1-1 | TRBV19 | TRBD1 | few | TGTGCCAGTATGAGAGGGGGACAGGGGGCTTTCACTGAAGCTTTCTTT | CASMRGGQGAFTEAFF
TRBJ2-1 | TRBV27 | . | . | TGTGCCAGCAGTTTAGGGGGGTACTCTTACAATGAGCAGTTCTTC | CASSLGGYSYNEQFF
TRBJ2-7 | TRBV28 | . | . | TGTGCCAGCACCACCTATGCGGGACAGAGAAACTCCTACGAGCAGTACTTC | CASTTYAGQRNSYEQYF
TRBJ2-1 | TRBV29-1 | TRBD1 | . | TGCAGCGGGGGACAGGGTTACAATGAGCAGTTCTTC | CSGGQGYNEQFF
TRBJ2-1 | TRBV25-1 | . | . | TGTGCCAGCAGTGATAGGGGTAGAGGCAATGAGCAGTTCTTC | CASSDRGRGNEQFF
TRBJ2-2 | TRBV9 | . | . | TGTGCCAGCAGCGGTCAGGCCCTGAACACCGGGGAGCTGTTTTTT | CASSGQALNTGELFF
TRBJ1-6 | TRBV2 | . | once | TGTGCCAGCAGTGAACAGGGGCCCTATAATTCACCCCTCCACTTT | CASSEQGPYNSPLHF
TRBJ2-6 | TRBV28 | . | . | TGTGCCAGCACCAAGGGGGGGGTACCCTCTGGGGCCAACGTCCTGACTTTC | CASTKGGVPSGANVLTF
TRBJ2-5 | TRBV7-7 | TRBD2 | . | TGTGCTAGCAGCTTAGCTAGCGGGGTCCAAGAGACCCAGTACTTC | CASSLASGVQETQYF
TRBJ2-7 | TRBV11-2 | TRBD1 | . | TGTGCCAGCAAGAACAGGGGGCGCGGTGAGCAGTACTTC | CASKNRGRGEQYF
TRBJ1-1 | TRBV5-1 | TRBD1 | . | TGCGCCAGCAGCCCACGGACAGGGGGCTTTGCTGAAGCTTTCTTT | CASSPRTGGFAEAFF
TRBJ2-1 | TRBV5-4 | . | . | TGTGCCAGCAGCTTGCTTGGATTCGGGAGCAATGAGCAGTTCTTC | CASSLLGFGSNEQFF
TRBJ1-2 | TRBV28 | . | . | TGTGCCAGCAGTCTAGGGGCGGCTAACTATGGCTACACCTTC | CASSLGAANYGYTF
TRBJ1-1 | TRBV19 | . | few | TGTGCCACGACCGGGAGGACTGAAGCTTTCTTT | CATTGRTEAFF
TRBJ1-1 | TRBV6-5 | . | . | TGTGCCAGCAGTTACCAGGTTTTCGGCACTGAAGCTTTCTTT | CASSYQVFGTEAFF
TRBJ1-1 | TRBV28 | TRBD1 | . | TGTGCCAGCAGTTTCTCTTTTCCGGGGACAGTAAACACTGAAGCTTTCTTT | CASSFSFPGTVNTEAFF
TRBJ1-5 | TRBV13 | . | once | TGTGCCAGCAGCCAAACAGGGATGGATCAGCCCCAGCATTTT | CASSQTGMDQPQHF
TRBJ2-7 | TRBV18 | TRBD1 | . | TGTGCCAGCTCACCATTAGGGCAGGGGGCCGATTACGAGCAGTACTTC | CASSPLGQGADYEQYF
TRBJ2-6 | TRBV19 | . | . | TGTGCCAGCTCCACAGGCTCGGACTCTGGGGCCAACGTCCTGACTTTC | CASSTGSDSGANVLTF
TRBJ1-1 | TRBV6-5 | . | . | TGTGCCAGCAGTTACCTACAGGGAAACACTGAAGCTTTCTTT | CASSYLQGNTEAFF
TRBJ2-1 | TRBV6-4 | . | . | TGTGCCAGCAGACCAGACTTGTTTAGCTCCTACAATGAGCAGTTCTTC | CASRPDLFSSYNEQFF
TRBJ1-5 | TRBV19 | . | . | TGTGCCAGTAGCAAAATTTCGGGTTTTAGCAATCAGCCCCAGCATTTT | CASSKISGFSNQPQHF
TRBJ2-7 | TRBV7-6 | TRBD1 | . | TGTGCCAGCAGCCCGGACAGGGTCTCCTACGAGCAGTACTTC | CASSPDRVSYEQYF
TRBJ2-1 | TRBV30 | TRBD2 | . | TGTGCCTGCTACCCGAGGACTAGCGGGGACTACAATGAGCAGTTCTTC | CACYPRTSGDYNEQFF
TRBJ1-1 | TRBV7-9 | . | . | TGTGCCAGCAGCTCTTCTAGAGAGAGGGTCACTGAAGCTTTCTTT | CASSSSRERVTEAFF
TRBJ1-5 | TRBV28 | . | . | TGTGCCAGCAGGCCCGCACAGGAAGATAGCAATCAGCCCCAGCATTTT | CASRPAQEDSNQPQHF
TRBJ2-2 | TRBV19 | . | . | TGTGCCAGTAGAGGGGCCCTGAACACCGGGGAGCTGTTTTTT | CASRGALNTGELFF
TRBJ1-5 | TRBV2 | . | . | TGTGCCAGCAGTGATAACAGCCTCGGCAATCAGCCCCAGCATTTT | CASSDNSLGNQPQHF
TRBJ2-3 | TRBV5-1 | TRBD2 | once | TGCGCCAGCAGCGTCGGGACTAGCCCTAGCGGGGATACGCAGTATTTT | CASSVGTSPSGDTQYF
TRBJ2-2 | TRBV28 | . | . | TGTGCCAGCAGTTCAGGCAACACCGGGGAGCTGTTTTTT | CASSSGNTGELFF
TRBJ2-7 | TRBV6-5 | . | once | TGTGCCAGCAGCGGCTTGGGACACAGCTCCTACGAGCAGTACTTC | CASSGLGHSSYEQYF
TRBJ1-5 | TRBV27 | TRBD1 | . | TGTGCCAGCAGTCCCGCCGGTACAGGGGAAGGTCAGCCCCAGCATTTT | CASSPAGTGEGQPQHF
TRBJ1-1 | TRBV9 | TRBD1 | once | TGTGCCAGCAGCGTAGAGGGGGCGCAGGGCACTGAAGCTTTCTTT | CASSVEGAQGTEAFF
TRBJ1-2 | TRBV18 | . | . | TGTGCCAGCTCACCGACAGGAGACAGGAACTATGGCTACACCTTC | CASSPTGDRNYGYTF
TRBJ1-3 | TRBV2 | . | . | TGTGCCAGCAAGGGCCCAGGGGCGTTCTCTGGAAACACCATATATTTT | CASKGPGAFSGNTIYF
TRBJ2-1 | TRBV10-2 | . | once | TGCGCCAGCAGTGAGTTCAGGACTACCAATGAGCAGTTCTTC | CASSEFRTTNEQFF
TRBJ1-2 | TRBV2 | TRBD1 | . | TGTGCCAGCAGTGAAGACAGGGGGCTGAGTGGCTACACCTTC | CASSEDRGLSGYTF